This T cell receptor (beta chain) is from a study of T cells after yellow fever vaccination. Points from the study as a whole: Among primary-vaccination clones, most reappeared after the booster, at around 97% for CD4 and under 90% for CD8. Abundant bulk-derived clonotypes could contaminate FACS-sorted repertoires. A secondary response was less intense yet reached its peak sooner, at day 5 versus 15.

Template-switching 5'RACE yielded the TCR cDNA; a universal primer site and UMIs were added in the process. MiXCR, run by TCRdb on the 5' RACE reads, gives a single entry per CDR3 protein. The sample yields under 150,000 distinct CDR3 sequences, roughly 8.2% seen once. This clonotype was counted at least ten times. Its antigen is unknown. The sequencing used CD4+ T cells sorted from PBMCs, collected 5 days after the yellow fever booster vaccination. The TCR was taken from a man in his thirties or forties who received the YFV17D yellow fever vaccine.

DNA for the CDR3: TGTGCCAGCAGACAGAAGTTGATGGGTGAGCAGTTCTTC. The encoded protein is CASRQKLMGEQFF. The rearrangement links TRBV3-1 to TRBJ2-1, with unresolved D. V was clipped by 6 bases and J by 9 bases, with 15 bases between them. The CDR3 loop spans 13 amino acids. Germline CDR1 LGHDT, CDR2 YNNKEL (reference sequence).